This T cell receptor (beta chain) was recovered during a study of blood T cell repertoires in COVID-19. Study overall: Collection of acute and convalescent COVID-19 samples took place in the United States, Italy and Spain. PBMCs, B-cell-depleted T cells, or T cells provided the cDNA or gDNA that made up the material.

Seattle's enrolled individuals joined amid active infection and were then monitored longitudinally. TCRdb's table, derived via immunoSEQ multiplex PCR, lists solely in-frame clones and lacks some. Among 100,000 to 150,000 clones listed, roughly 90% were seen once. The source of this sequence is a man aged 45 to 65 with COVID-19, enrolled during active disease. The sample comprised peripheral blood.

The CDR3 protein is CASAKTGVSYNEQFF. The CDR3 DNA follows: TGTGCCAGCGCCAAGACAGGGGTTTCCTACAATGAGCAGTTCTTC. V is TRBV28 and J is TRBJ2-1, with TRBD1 identical over 8 bases. From germline, CDR1 is MDHEN and CDR2 SYDVKM. This CDR3 spans 15 amino acids. Trimming took 8 bases from V and 1 from J; bases not matched to a gene: 7.